The next 3 T cell receptor beta chains were all read from a single sample in a study of blood T cell repertoires in COVID-19. The table came from immunoSEQ multiplex PCR; TCRdb's copy has only in-frame clones and leaves some out. The table has 190,000 or so clones, roughly four fifths seen once; the top ten hold approximately 12%. The sample taken for sequencing was PBMCs or T cells enriched from blood (not recorded which). Every receptor here comes from a middle-aged man who had recovered from COVID-19.

J is TRBJ1-6 and V is TRBV5-1; a possible D gene is TRBD1 (5 bases). The CDR3 contains 16 residues. The germline V gene encodes CDR1 SGHRS and CDR2 YFSETQ. Between the trimmed V and J ends, which lost 4 bases and 3 bases, there was a span of 14 bases. CDR3 loop: CASSPGDSLYNSPLHF. Written as DNA, the CDR3 is TGCGCCAGCAGCCCGGGAGACAGTCTCTATAATTCACCCCTCCACTTT.

V usage is TRBV18 and J usage is TRBJ1-1; D not certain. Germline V gene lookup returns CDR1 KGHSH and CDR2 LQKENI. Trimming pared 3 bases from V and 1 base from J, leaving 9 bases between. This CDR3 region has 14 residues. CDR3 nucleotides: TGTGCCAGCTCACCGATGGGAGAGAACACTGAAGCTTTCTTT. It encodes CASSPMGENTEAFF.

This clone is medium-sized within its sample. The chain has TRBV27 and TRBJ2-1; TRBD1 is a possible D gene (6 bases). CDR3 size: 15 residues. Germline V gene data show CDR1 as MNHEY and CDR2 as SMNVEV (reference sequence). The V end was cut by 3 bases, the J end by 3 bases, with 12 bases between. DNA for the CDR3: TGTGCCAGCAGTTTCTCTCGGGACAACTACAATGAGCAGTTCTTC. Amino acids: CASSFSRDNYNEQFF.